This entry lists 26 T cell receptor beta chains sequenced from one sample in a study of CD8 T cells in ankylosing spondylitis. One entry per CDR3 protein, called by TCRdb with MiXCR from the 5' RACE reads. The sample consists of about 230,000 distinct CDR3 sequences, roughly 8.2% of them appearing once. The specimen sequenced was blood, either unsorted or a sorted T cell fraction (not recorded which). The receptors were gathered from a female donor with ankylosing spondylitis or in good health (not recorded which).

Ten or more counts support this clonotype. The gene calls are TRBV6-6 and TRBJ1-2; D unclear. The CDR3 totals 13 residues. Germline CDR1 is MNHNY and CDR2 is SVGAGI (reference sequence). V gave up 2 bases and J gave up 4 bases, with 8 bases separating them. The CDR3 DNA reads as TGTGCCAGCAGTTACATACAGAGCTATGGCTACACCTTC. Amino acid sequence: CASSYIQSYGYTF.

This clonotype was observed at least ten times. CDR3 loop: CATSDGGTHKETQYF. CDR3 DNA sequence: TGTGCCACCAGTGATGGGGGGACTCATAAAGAGACCCAGTACTTC. The chain joins TRBV24-1 to TRBJ2-5; tentative D call: TRBD2 (6 bases). Looked up from germline, CDR1 is KGHDR and CDR2 is SFDVKD. The CDR3 extends over 15 amino acids. Trimming removed 3 bases from V and 3 bases from J, with 13 bases in between.

This clonotype has ten or more counts. The rearrangement uses TRBV25-1 and TRBJ2-5; TRBD1 aligns across 7 bases. The CDR3 is made up of 14 amino acids. V lost 1 base to trimming and J lost 2 bases; unmatched junction nucleotides: 1. Germline CDR1 reads MGHDK; CDR2 reads SYGVNS. The CDR3 sequence is CASSEWGQQETQYF. CDR3 coding DNA: TGTGCCAGCAGTGAATGGGGACAGCAAGAGACCCAGTACTTC.

This clonotype came up many times. The chain recombines TRBV12-3 or TRBV12-4 with TRBJ1-5, with D perhaps TRBD1 (6 bases). The CDR3 sequence is 14 residues long. The ends were cut back, 5 bases at V and 5 bases at J, with 13 bases in the middle. The CDR3 loop is CASSRTGSHQPQHF. CDR3 nucleotides: TGTGCCAGCAGTCGAACAGGGTCACATCAGCCCCAGCATTTT.

The rearrangement uses TRBV20-1 and TRBJ2-1; perhaps TRBD2 as D (6 bases). The CDR3 loop spans 13 amino acids. V shed 5 bases and J shed 6 bases, with 14 bases lying between them. Germline loops: CDR1 DFQATT, CDR2 SNEGSKA (reference sequence). CDR3 DNA sequence: TGCAGTGCTTCGTGGGACTCTACCAATGAGCAGTTCTTC. This sequence encodes CSASWDSTNEQFF.

This clonotype was seen many times. This rearrangement joins TRBV29-1 to TRBJ1-1; tentatively, D is TRBD1 (5 bases). The CDR3 loop spans 13 amino acids. Germline CDR1 is SQVTM and CDR2 is ANQGSEA. V lost 2 bases and J lost 1, with 8 bases in between. Written as DNA, the CDR3 is TGCAGCGTTGAACGAGGACAGAACACTGAAGCTTTCTTT. The encoded protein is CSVERGQNTEAFF.

To note about this clonotype: Given a much more abundant clone one base away, this may be a read error. V and J are TRBV10-1 and TRBJ2-1; 9 nucleotides line up with TRBD2. This CDR3 spans 14 amino acids. Trimming cost V 1 base and J 6 bases; bases outside gene matches: 1. Germline V lookup: CDR1 WNHNN, CDR2 SYGVQD (reference sequence). The CDR3 loop is CASSELTSGNEQFF. In nucleotides, the CDR3 is TGCGCCAGCAGTGAGTTGACTAGCGGCAATGAGCAGTTCTTC.

This clonotype was recorded at least ten times. The chain carries TRBV4-3 and TRBJ2-7; no reliable D call. The CDR3 covers 13 residues. Germline lookup yields CDR1 LGHNA and CDR2 YSLEER. V was trimmed by 0 bases and J by 3 bases, leaving 6 bases between them. The CDR3 sequence: CASSQERYYEQYF. The DNA of the CDR3 is TGCGCCAGCAGCCAAGAGCGATACTACGAGCAGTACTTC.

This clonotype was observed a handful of times. The chain is built from TRBV27 and TRBJ1-5; unclear D gene. This CDR3 has 13 residues. The V end was cut by 6 bases, the J end by 9 bases, with 15 bases between. Germline CDR1 reads MNHEY; CDR2 reads SMNVEV (reference sequence). Written as DNA, the CDR3 is TGTGCCAGCAGAACTAGAGAGGGATTGCCCCAGCATTTT. It codes for CASRTREGLPQHF.

This clonotype was counted only a few times. This rearrangement joins TRBV11-2 to TRBJ2-7, with 11 bases lining up with TRBD2. Trimming removed 5 bases from V and 2 bases from J; junction bases left unmatched: 8. The germline CDR1 and CDR2 sequences are SGHAT and FQNNGV. The CDR3 contains 16 residues. The CDR3 loop reads CASSLTSGRGPYEQYF. The CDR3 bases are TGTGCCAGCAGCCTCACTAGCGGGAGAGGGCCCTACGAGCAGTACTTC.

Many counts were recorded for this clonotype. The V and J genes are TRBV19 and TRBJ2-7; 8 bases agree with TRBD1. The ends lost 2 bases at V and 6 bases at J; junction bases unmatched: 6. The CDR3 length is 14 residues. CDR1 and CDR2 from the germline V gene are LNHDA and SQIVND (reference sequence). CDR3 sequence: CASSISGQGGEQYF. DNA of the CDR3: TGTGCCAGTAGTATAAGTGGACAGGGTGGCGAGCAGTACTTC.

This clonotype occurred many times. The V gene is TRBV6-1, the J gene TRBJ2-7, with 9 bases aligning to TRBD2. V shed 5 bases, J shed 0 bases, and the junction held 5 bases outside the gene matches. The CDR3 consists of 15 residues. The germline gives CDR1 MNHNS, CDR2 SASEGT. The DNA for the CDR3 is TGTGCCAGCAGTCGGATAGCGGGAGTCTCCTACGAGCAGTACTTC. Encoded protein: CASSRIAGVSYEQYF.

This clonotype occurred many times. This chain links TRBV19 with TRBJ1-1; D uncertain. Germline lookup yields CDR1 LNHDA and CDR2 SQIVND (reference sequence). The CDR3 length is 13 residues. Trimming took 4 bases from V and 5 from J, leaving 11 bases between them. In nucleotides, the CDR3 is TGTGCCAGTAGTAGGCAGGCGAATACTGAAGCTTTCTTT. Residues: CASSRQANTEAFF.

This clonotype was detected ten times or more. CDR3 residues: CSVDFTTDTQYF. In nucleotides, the CDR3 is TGCAGTGTGGACTTCACTACAGATACGCAGTATTTT. The chain employs TRBV20-1 and TRBJ2-3; D may be TRBD2 (5 bases). V dropped 7 bases and J dropped 3 bases, with 11 bases sitting between them. Looked up from germline, CDR1 is DFQATT and CDR2 is SNEGSKA (reference sequence). This CDR3 has 12 amino acids.

There are many counts of this clonotype. This chain joins TRBV5-6 and TRBJ1-2; D perhaps matches TRBD1 (6 bases). V gave up 1 base and J gave up 6 bases, with 16 bases separating them. The CDR3 length is 15 residues. CDR1 and CDR2 (germline): SGHDT, YYEEEE. CDR3 region: CASSLNGGPVHGYTF. The CDR3 nucleotides are TGTGCCAGCAGCTTGAACGGGGGGCCCGTGCATGGCTACACCTTC.

This clonotype was counted many times. The chain carries TRBV12-3 or TRBV12-4 and TRBJ2-3; possibly TRBD2 for D (6 bases). With 3 bases removed from V and 6 bases from J, the gap between germline ends came to 13 bases. The CDR3 is 14 residues long. The CDR3 loop is CASSFRRGRDTQYF. In DNA form, the CDR3 reads TGTGCCAGCAGTTTTAGGAGGGGCAGGGATACGCAGTATTTT.

This clonotype was seen more than once but under ten times. The chain combines TRBV7-2 with TRBJ2-5, with D hard to call. Germline-derived CDR1 and CDR2 are SGHTA and FQGNSA. V lost 5 bases, J lost 2 bases, and 15 bases lay in between. The CDR3 covers 15 residues. As DNA, the CDR3 is TGTGCCAGCAGCCCCCGGTCTATACCGCAAGAGACCCAGTACTTC. Its protein product is CASSPRSIPQETQYF. The whole variable domain, filled in from reference TRBV7-2 and TRBJ2-5, reads GAGVSQSPSNKVTEKGKDVELRCDPISGHTALYWYRQSLGQGLEFLIYFQGNSAPDKSGLPSDRFSAERTGGSVSTLTIQRTQQEDSAVYLCASSPRSIPQETQYFGPGTRLLVL.

This clonotype was seen repeatedly, ten times or more. The gene calls are TRBV28 and TRBJ2-5, with a tentative D call TRBD1 (5 bases). The CDR3 totals 13 residues. Per the germline V gene, CDR1 is MDHEN and CDR2 is SYDVKM. Trimming took 5 bases from V and 5 from J, leaving 12 bases between them. CDR3 residues: CASSLRQPETQYF. CDR3 coding DNA: TGTGCCAGCAGTCTACGACAGCCGGAGACCCAGTACTTC.

This clonotype was seen many times. The genes are TRBV6-2 or TRBV6-3 and TRBJ1-2, with TRBD1 as a possible D gene (5 bases). Trimming removed 4 bases at V and 5 bases at J, with 17 bases between. The CDR3 is made up of 15 amino acids. The germline gives CDR1 MNHEY, CDR2 SVGEGT. The CDR3 here is CASSFGHPGMYGYTF. For the CDR3, the DNA is TGTGCCAGCAGTTTCGGACATCCCGGGATGTATGGCTACACCTTC.

This clonotype has ten or more counts. The chain combines TRBV5-6 with TRBJ2-1; D is perhaps TRBD2 (5 bases). V lost 4 bases and J lost 10, with 12 bases in between. The CDR3 consists of 12 residues. Germline CDR1 is SGHDT and CDR2 is YYEEEE. CDR3 protein: CASSRTRYEQFF. The CDR3 nucleotides read TGTGCCAGCAGCCGTACTAGGTACGAGCAGTTCTTC.

This clonotype was observed at least ten times. This sequence joins TRBV20-1 and TRBJ1-1; D remains unclear. Trimming took 3 bases from V and 0 from J, leaving 20 bases between them. Germline V gives CDR1 DFQATT, CDR2 SNEGSKA (reference sequence). The CDR3 extends over 17 amino acids. For the CDR3, the DNA is TGCAGTGCTAGCCGACAAACTCAGTCATACTTGAACACTGAAGCTTTCTTT. Its translation: CSASRQTQSYLNTEAFF.

This clonotype has a handful of counts. This chain connects TRBV5-6 to TRBJ1-5; D perhaps matches TRBD1 (6 bases). Germline V gene lookup returns CDR1 SGHDT and CDR2 YYEEEE. V was trimmed by 1 base and J by 1 base, leaving 18 bases between them. The CDR3 has 18 residues. The CDR3 bases are TGTGCCAGCAGCTTGAGGGGGGCTGGCCCCGGGAGCAATCAGCCCCAGCATTTT. Protein sequence: CASSLRGAGPGSNQPQHF.

As concerns this clonotype: This may be a read error: a much more frequent sequence differs by one nucleotide. In DNA form, the CDR3 reads TGTGCCAGCTCACCAGGCGCAATGCAGTACTTC. This translates into CASSPGAMQYF. The V gene is TRBV18, the J gene TRBJ2-7; D remains unclear. Germline V gives CDR1 KGHSH, CDR2 LQKENI. V lost 2 bases and J 9 bases, leaving 8 bases between the germline ends. CDR3 size: 11 residues.

Many counts were recorded for this clonotype. The genes are TRBV30 and TRBJ2-2; D remains unclear. CDR3 length equals 14 residues. Germline-derived CDR1 and CDR2 are GTSNPN and SVGIG (reference sequence). V gave up 1 base and J gave up 4 bases, with 10 bases separating them. The CDR3 region is CAWSESLITGELFF. CDR3 bases: TGTGCCTGGAGTGAATCCCTAATCACCGGGGAGCTGTTTTTT.

In its sample, this clonotype was seen many times. The chain recombines TRBV20-1 with TRBJ2-1, with 7 bases that match TRBD1. Losses at the gene ends were 2 bases for V and 7 bases for J; bases not matched to a gene: 5. CDR1 DFQATT and CDR2 SNEGSKA come from the germline V gene (reference sequence). The CDR3 is 13 amino acids. The CDR3 loop reads CSARKGGQNEQFF. CDR3 in DNA: TGCAGTGCTAGAAAAGGGGGCCAAAATGAGCAGTTCTTC.

A remark on this clonotype: Possible read error: a much larger clone is one base away. V is TRBV11-3 and J is TRBJ2-1; 9 nucleotides line up with TRBD2. The V and J ends lost 3 bases and 12 bases, in that order; junction bases with no gene match: 6. Germline loops: CDR1 SGHNT, CDR2 YENEEA. The CDR3 is 13 residues long. CDR3 sequence: CASSFSGRGGQFF. Written as DNA, the CDR3 is TGTGCCAGCAGCTTTAGCGGGAGAGGTGGGCAGTTCTTC.